A single sample is the source of the 8 T cell receptor beta chains below, sequenced in a study of beta chain features in type 1 diabetes. Of the isolated RNA, all was reverse transcribed, and so the sequenced material was expressed TCRB transcripts. Libraries were prepared by immunoSEQ multiplex PCR; TCRdb keeps only in-frame clonotypes and omits some of them. Of a few hundred thousand clones listed, less than 35% are singletons. The sequenced sample consisted of central memory CD4+ T cells from blood. The receptors originated from a man aged 25-45 years in good health.

This clone has more than one count but fewer than ten. This chain links TRBV5-4 with TRBJ2-3, with D possibly matching TRBD1 (6 bases). CDR3 length: 15 amino acids. The germline gives CDR1 SGHNT, CDR2 YYREEE (reference sequence). V was trimmed by 1 base and J by 0 bases, leaving 9 bases between them. CDR3 bases: TGTGCCAGCAGCTTGTTGGGGGCTAGCACAGATACGCAGTATTTT. It specifies CASSLLGASTDTQYF.

With regard to this clone: A read error may account for a junction end that differs from germline. The chain recombines TRBV4-3 with TRBJ2-1; TRBD2 matches at 15 bases. The germline gives CDR1 LGHNA, CDR2 YSLEER. The CDR3 covers 19 residues. The CDR3 DNA reads TGCGCCATCAGCCAAGACTGGACTAGCGGGAGGGCCCTCATCCATGAGCAGTTCTTC. Translated: CAISQDWTSGRALIHEQFF.

This clone was recorded a few times. V is TRBV28 and J is TRBJ2-2; perhaps TRBD2 as D (5 bases). Germline V lookup: CDR1 MDHEN, CDR2 SYDVKM. V gave up 6 bases and J gave up 5 bases, with 13 bases separating them. This CDR3 spans 14 amino acids. CDR3 DNA sequence: TGTGCCAGCAGCAGCGGTTCGGGAACCGGGGAGCTGTTTTTT. Amino acid sequence: CASSSGSGTGELFF.

This clone showed up just a few times. The sample carries other DNA sequences with the same CDR3. The chain employs TRBV6-4 and TRBJ2-1, with TRBD2 matching 8 bases. V trimming: 3 bases; J trimming: 7 bases; junction bases outside the gene matches: 8. This CDR3 contains 15 residues. CDR1 and CDR2 from the germline V gene are MRHNA and SNTAGT. The CDR3 region is CASSDEGRGGNEQFF. The CDR3 DNA reads TGTGCCAGCAGTGATGAGGGTCGGGGGGGGAATGAGCAGTTCTTC.

The chain combines TRBV4-3 with TRBJ2-7, with a tentative D call TRBD1 (5 bases). This CDR3 is built from 14 residues. V was shortened by 0 bases and J by 3 bases, with 9 bases between the two germline ends. CDR1 and CDR2 (germline): LGHNA, YSLEER. CDR3 DNA sequence: TGCGCCAGCAGCCAAGACCCAGGGATCTACGAGCAGTACTTC. Protein: CASSQDPGIYEQYF.

This clone was picked up a small number of times. The chain employs TRBV18 and TRBJ1-1; 7 bases align to TRBD1. Per germline, CDR1 KGHSH and CDR2 LQKENI. This CDR3 comprises 17 residues. With V trimmed by 1 base and J by 0 bases, 8 bases remained unmatched. This chain's CDR3 is CASSPRQGGPVNTEAFF. In nucleotides, the CDR3 is TGTGCCAGCTCACCACGACAGGGCGGGCCGGTGAACACTGAAGCTTTCTTT.

This clone occurred many times. This chain's CDR3 is CASARTSGLRSSYNEQFF. CDR3 bases: TGTGCTAGTGCCCGGACTAGCGGGTTAAGGAGCTCCTACAATGAGCAGTTCTTC. V usage is TRBV12-5 and J usage is TRBJ2-1, with TRBD2 matching 11 bases. The CDR3 covers 18 residues. The J segment lost 0 bases and the V segment lost 7 bases, leaving 11 bases of the junction unmatched. Germline V CDR1 and CDR2: LGHNT, FRNRAP.

The chain uses TRBV5-6 and TRBJ2-7; 8 nucleotides agree with TRBD1. The CDR3 loop spans 17 amino acids. V gave up 4 bases and J gave up 5 bases; unmatched junction bases: 17. Per germline, CDR1 SGHDT and CDR2 YYEEEE. The CDR3 sequence: CASSPGWLIGTGDEQYF. CDR3 nucleotide sequence: TGTGCCAGCAGCCCCGGATGGCTGATAGGGACAGGTGACGAGCAGTACTTC. Complete variable domain (other parts from reference TRBV5-6 and TRBJ2-7): DAGVTQSPTHLIKTRGQQVTLRCSPKSGHDTVSWYQQALGQGPQFIFQYYEEEERQRGNFPDRFSGHQFPNYSSELNVNALLLGDSALYLCASSPGWLIGTGDEQYFGPGTRLTVT.